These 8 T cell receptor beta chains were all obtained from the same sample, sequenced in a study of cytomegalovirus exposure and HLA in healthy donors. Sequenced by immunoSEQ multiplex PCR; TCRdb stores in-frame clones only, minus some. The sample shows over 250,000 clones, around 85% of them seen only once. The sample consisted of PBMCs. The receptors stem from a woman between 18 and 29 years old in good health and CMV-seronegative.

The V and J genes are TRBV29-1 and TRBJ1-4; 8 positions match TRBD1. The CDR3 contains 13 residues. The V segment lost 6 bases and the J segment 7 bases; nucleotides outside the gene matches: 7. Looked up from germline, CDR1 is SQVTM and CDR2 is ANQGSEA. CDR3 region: CSVTGDRFEKLFF. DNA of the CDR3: TGCAGCGTGACAGGGGATAGGTTTGAAAAACTGTTTTTT. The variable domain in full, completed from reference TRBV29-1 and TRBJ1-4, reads SAVISQKPSRDICQRGTSLTIQCQVDSQVTMMFWYRQQPGQSLTLIATANQGSEATYESGFVIDKFPISRPNLTFSTLTVSNMSPEDSSIYLCSVTGDRFEKLFFGSGTQLSVL.

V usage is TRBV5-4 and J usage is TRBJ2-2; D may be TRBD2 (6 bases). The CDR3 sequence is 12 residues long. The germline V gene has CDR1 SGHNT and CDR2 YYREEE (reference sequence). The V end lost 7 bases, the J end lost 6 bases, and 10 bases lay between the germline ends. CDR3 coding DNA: TGTGCCAGCGTAGCGGATGCCGGGGAGCTGTTTTTT. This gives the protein CASVADAGELFF.

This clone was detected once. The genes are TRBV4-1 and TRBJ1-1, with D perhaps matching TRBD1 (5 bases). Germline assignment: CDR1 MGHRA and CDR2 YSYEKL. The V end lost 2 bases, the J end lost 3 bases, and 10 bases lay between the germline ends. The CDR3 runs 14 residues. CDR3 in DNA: TGCGCCAGCAGCCAAAACGACAGATACACTGAAGCTTTCTTT. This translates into CASSQNDRYTEAFF.

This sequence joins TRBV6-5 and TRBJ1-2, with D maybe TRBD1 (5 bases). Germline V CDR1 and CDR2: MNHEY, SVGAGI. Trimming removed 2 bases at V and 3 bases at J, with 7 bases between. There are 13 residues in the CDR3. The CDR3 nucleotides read TGTGCCAGCAGTTACCAGGGTGACTATGGCTACACCTTC. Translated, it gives CASSYQGDYGYTF.

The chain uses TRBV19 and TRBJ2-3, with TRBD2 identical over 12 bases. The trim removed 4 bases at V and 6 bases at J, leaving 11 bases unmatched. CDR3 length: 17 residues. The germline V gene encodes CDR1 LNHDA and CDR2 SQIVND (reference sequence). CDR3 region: CASSRDPPSGGADTQYF. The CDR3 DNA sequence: TGTGCCAGTAGTAGAGACCCTCCTAGCGGGGGGGCGGATACGCAGTATTTT.

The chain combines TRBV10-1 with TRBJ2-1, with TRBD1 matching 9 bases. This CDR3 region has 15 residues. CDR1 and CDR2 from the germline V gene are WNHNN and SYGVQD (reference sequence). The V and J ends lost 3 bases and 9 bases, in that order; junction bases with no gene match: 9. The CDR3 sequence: CASSEWNRGPGEQFF. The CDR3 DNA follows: TGCGCCAGCAGTGAATGGAACAGGGGGCCAGGTGAGCAGTTCTTC.

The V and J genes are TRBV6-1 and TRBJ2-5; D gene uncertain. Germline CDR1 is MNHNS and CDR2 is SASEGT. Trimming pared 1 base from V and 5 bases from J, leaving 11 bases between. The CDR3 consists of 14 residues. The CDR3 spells CASSEGRPWETQYF. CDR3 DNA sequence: TGTGCCAGCAGTGAAGGGCGGCCGTGGGAGACCCAGTACTTC.

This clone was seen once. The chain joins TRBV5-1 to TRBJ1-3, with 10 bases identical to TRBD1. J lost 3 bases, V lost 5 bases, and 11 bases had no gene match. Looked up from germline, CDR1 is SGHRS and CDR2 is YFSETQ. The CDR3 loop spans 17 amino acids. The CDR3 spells CASSSRPGTGVGNTIYF. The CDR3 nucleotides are TGCGCCAGCAGTTCACGCCCCGGGACAGGGGTTGGAAACACCATATATTTT.